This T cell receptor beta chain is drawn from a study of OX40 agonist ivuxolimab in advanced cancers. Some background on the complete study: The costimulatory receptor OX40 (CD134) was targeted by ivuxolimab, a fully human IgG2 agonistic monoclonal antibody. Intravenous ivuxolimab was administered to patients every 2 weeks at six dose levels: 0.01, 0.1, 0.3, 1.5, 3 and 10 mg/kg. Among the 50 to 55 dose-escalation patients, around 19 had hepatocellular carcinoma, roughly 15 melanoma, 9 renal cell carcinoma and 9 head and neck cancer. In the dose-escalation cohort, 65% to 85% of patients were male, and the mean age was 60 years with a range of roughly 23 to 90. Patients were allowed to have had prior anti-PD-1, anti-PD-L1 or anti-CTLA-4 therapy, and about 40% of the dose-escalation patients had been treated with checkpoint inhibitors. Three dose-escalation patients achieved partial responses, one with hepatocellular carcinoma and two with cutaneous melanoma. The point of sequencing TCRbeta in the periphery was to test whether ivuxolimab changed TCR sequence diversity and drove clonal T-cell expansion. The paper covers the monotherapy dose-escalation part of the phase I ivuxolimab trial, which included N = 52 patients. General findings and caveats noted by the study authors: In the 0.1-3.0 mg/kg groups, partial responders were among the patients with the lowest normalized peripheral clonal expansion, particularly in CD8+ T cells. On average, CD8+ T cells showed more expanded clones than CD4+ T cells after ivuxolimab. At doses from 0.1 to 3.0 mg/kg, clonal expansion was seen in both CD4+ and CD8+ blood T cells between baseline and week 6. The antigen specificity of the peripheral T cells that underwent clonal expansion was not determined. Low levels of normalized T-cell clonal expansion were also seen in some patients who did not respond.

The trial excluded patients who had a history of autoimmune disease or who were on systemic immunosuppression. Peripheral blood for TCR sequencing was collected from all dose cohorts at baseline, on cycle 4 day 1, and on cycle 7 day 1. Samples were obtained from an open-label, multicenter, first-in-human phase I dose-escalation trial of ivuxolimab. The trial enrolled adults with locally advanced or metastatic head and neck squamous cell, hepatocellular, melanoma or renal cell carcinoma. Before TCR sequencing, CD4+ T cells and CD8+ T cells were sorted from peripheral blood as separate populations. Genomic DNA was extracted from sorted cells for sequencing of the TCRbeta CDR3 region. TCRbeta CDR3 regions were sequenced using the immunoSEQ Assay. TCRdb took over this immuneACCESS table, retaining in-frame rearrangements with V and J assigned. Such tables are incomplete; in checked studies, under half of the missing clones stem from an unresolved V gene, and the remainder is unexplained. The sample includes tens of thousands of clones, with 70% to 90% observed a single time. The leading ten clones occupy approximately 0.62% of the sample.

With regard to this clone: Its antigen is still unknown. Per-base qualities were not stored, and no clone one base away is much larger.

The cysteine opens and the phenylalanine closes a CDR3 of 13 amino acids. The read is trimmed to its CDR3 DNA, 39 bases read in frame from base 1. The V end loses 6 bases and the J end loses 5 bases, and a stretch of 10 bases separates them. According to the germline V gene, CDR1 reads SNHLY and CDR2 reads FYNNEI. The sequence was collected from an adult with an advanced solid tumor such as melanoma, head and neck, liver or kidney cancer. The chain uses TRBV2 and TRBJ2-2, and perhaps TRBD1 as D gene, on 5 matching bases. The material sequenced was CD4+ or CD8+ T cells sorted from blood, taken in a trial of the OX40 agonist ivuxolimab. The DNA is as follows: TGTGCCAGCAGGAGTAGGGGAACCGGGGAGCTGTTTTTT. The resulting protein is CASRSRGTGELFF.